The subject of this entry is one T cell receptor beta chain. V was clipped by 8 bases and J by 0 bases, with 11 bases between them. The CDR3 runs 14 residues. Germline V gene data show CDR1 as MNHNS and CDR2 as SASEGT. This sample is part of a study of monozygotic twins with cystic fibrosis. Clones were sequenced by immunoSEQ multiplex PCR, and TCRdb holds only the in-frame ones, with some missing. The top ten hold about 0.31% of the sample, which has around 23,000 clones, around 90% seen once. The sequenced material came from blood. The chain couples TRBV6-1 to TRBJ2-1; unclear D gene. This sequence was found in a girl between 2 and 10 years old with cystic fibrosis. CDR3 region: CASSPRNSYNEQFF. The CDR3 nucleotides are TGTGCCAGCTCCCCTCGCAACTCCTACAATGAGCAGTTCTTC.